This T cell receptor (beta chain) was obtained from a study of shared clonotypes between healthy human individuals. The CDR3 extends over 15 amino acids. Germline V CDR1 and CDR2: SGHNT, YENEEA. V lost 5 bases to trimming and J lost 6 bases; unmatched junction nucleotides: 8. Sequencing used immunoSEQ multiplex PCR; TCRdb keeps in-frame clones, though not all of them. Of millions of clones in the sample, more than 90% were seen once. The clonotype originates from a man between 18 and 35 years old in good health. Sequenced input: naive CD4+ T cells sorted from blood. Subset reported: CD45RA+ positively selected. The V call is TRBV11-3, the J call TRBJ1-3, with 9 bases that match TRBD1. CDR3 in DNA: TGTGCCAGCAGCCCGGGACAGGGCCCCTTAAACACCATATATTTT. It codes for CASSPGQGPLNTIYF. Using reference TRBV11-3 and TRBJ1-3 for the parts outside the CDR3, the full variable domain is EAGVVQSPRYKIIEKKQPVAFWCNPISGHNTLYWYLQNLGQGPELLIRYENEEAVDDSQLPKDRFSAERLKGVDSTLKIQPAELGDSAVYLCASSPGQGPLNTIYFGEGSWLTVV.